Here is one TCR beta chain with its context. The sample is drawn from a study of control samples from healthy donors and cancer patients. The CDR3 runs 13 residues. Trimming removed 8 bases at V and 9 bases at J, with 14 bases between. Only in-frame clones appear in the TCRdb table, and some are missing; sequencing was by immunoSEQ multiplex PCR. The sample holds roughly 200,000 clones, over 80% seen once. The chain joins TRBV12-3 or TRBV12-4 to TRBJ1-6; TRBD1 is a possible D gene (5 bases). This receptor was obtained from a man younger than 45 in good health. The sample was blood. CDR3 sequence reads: CASATEVSSPLHF. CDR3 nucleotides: TGTGCCAGCGCGACAGAGGTATCTTCACCCCTCCACTTT.